This entry is about one T cell receptor (beta chain). This sample was taken from a study of blood T cell repertoires in COVID-19. Study details: PBMCs, B-cell-depleted T cells, or T cells were the source of the cDNA or gDNA that made up the material.

J lost 8 bases, V lost 6 bases, and 8 bases had no gene match. This CDR3 is built from 12 residues. Germline values: CDR1 SQVTM, CDR2 ANQGSEA. Methods used by the authors: Reference gene primer amplification in the assay estimated nucleated cell counts. Clones were sequenced by immunoSEQ multiplex PCR, and TCRdb holds only the in-frame ones, with some missing. V, J and clone size were drawn from that table, and D and trimming were deduced from the DNA. The sample lists about 150,000 clones, over 75% occurring once. The V call is TRBV29-1, the J call TRBJ1-2; 8 bases are shared with TRBD1. What was sequenced was peripheral blood. This clonotype originated in a man of 80 years or more with COVID-19, enrolled during active disease. CDR3 residues: CSVVQGDQGYTF. The CDR3 nucleotides read TGCAGCGTGGTACAGGGGGACCAAGGCTACACCTTC.